Listed below are T cell receptor beta chains from one sample, sequenced in a study of blood T cell repertoires in COVID-19. Here immunoSEQ multiplex PCR was the method, and the copy in TCRdb shows in-frame clones only, minus some. There are approximately 200,000 clones in the sample; 70% to 80% occur only once, and around an eighth lies in the top ten. The sample consisted of peripheral blood. All receptors derive from a woman in her fifties or sixties with acute or convalescent COVID-19. The CDR3 runs from the conserved cysteine through the conserved F or W. D genes are given only for firm matches. Clone size is stated in some rows and not others, as once, few, many or a class when expanded.

j_gene	abundance	d_gene	v_gene	CDR3aa	CDR3nt
TRBJ2-7	-	-	TRBV27	CASSQLPLREQYF	TGTGCCAGCAGTCAACTTCCCCTGCGCGAGCAGTACTTC
TRBJ2-3	-	-	TRBV9	CASSVGVGSTDTQYF	TGTGCCAGCAGCGTAGGAGTGGGCAGCACAGATACGCAGTATTTT
TRBJ2-1	-	TRBD2	TRBV11-2	CASSLGRGSPPYNEQFF	TGTGCCAGCAGCTTAGGGCGCGGGAGTCCACCCTACAATGAGCAGTTCTTC
TRBJ1-2	few	-	TRBV6-1	CASSEHTLRGYTF	TGTGCCAGCAGTGAGCATACTTTAAGAGGCTACACCTTC
TRBJ2-7	-	-	TRBV10-3	CAIQGQNYEQYF	TGTGCCATACAAGGACAGAACTACGAGCAGTACTTC
TRBJ1-6	-	TRBD1	TRBV19	CASSIQGAYNSPLHF	TGTGCCAGTAGTATACAGGGGGCCTATAATTCACCCCTCCACTTT
TRBJ1-2	few	-	TRBV6-5	CASSTSGAGYGYTF	TGTGCCAGCAGTACTTCAGGGGCTGGCTATGGCTACACCTTC
TRBJ1-1	-	-	TRBV27	CASNTHLRSNTEAFF	TGTGCCAGCAATACCCATCTCAGGTCGAACACTGAAGCTTTCTTT
TRBJ2-3	-	TRBD2	TRBV6-2/TRBV6-3	CASSYRASGRAHTDTQYF	TGTGCCAGCAGTTACCGGGCTAGCGGGAGGGCCCACACAGATACGCAGTATTTT
TRBJ2-1	once	TRBD1	TRBV11-2	CASIMDRDVGSYNEQFF	TGTGCCAGCATCATGGACAGGGACGTTGGCTCCTACAATGAGCAGTTCTTC
TRBJ2-1	-	TRBD2	TRBV5-6	CASSFRLAGGPFVVNEQFF	TGTGCCAGCAGCTTCCGACTAGCGGGAGGGCCGTTCGTCGTCAATGAGCAGTTCTTC
TRBJ1-1	-	-	TRBV9	CASSAEDNTEAFF	TGTGCCAGCAGCGCCGAGGATAACACTGAAGCTTTCTTT
TRBJ1-2	few	TRBD1	TRBV5-4	CASSLEGDIRDRGRYTF	TGTGCCAGCAGCTTGGAGGGGGATATCCGGGACAGGGGTCGCTACACCTTC
TRBJ2-1	-	-	TRBV7-2	CASSLGGPTYNEQFF	TGTGCCAGCAGCTTAGGAGGGCCGACATACAATGAGCAGTTCTTC
TRBJ1-2	-	-	TRBV5-4	CASSPGQMIYGYTF	TGTGCCAGCAGCCCAGGACAGATGATCTATGGCTACACCTTC
TRBJ2-1	-	-	TRBV5-1	CASSLAGLPYNEQFF	TGCGCCAGCAGCTTGGCGGGACTGCCGTACAATGAGCAGTTCTTC
TRBJ1-4	-	-	TRBV21-1	CASSNLSVNEKLFF	TGTGCCAGCAGCAATCTGTCAGTTAATGAAAAACTGTTTTTT
TRBJ1-6	-	-	TRBV5-1	CASSLDSWPPLHF	TGCGCCAGCAGCTTGGATTCGTGGCCACCCCTCCACTTT
TRBJ2-3	-	-	TRBV27	CAIWAAGPTDTQYF	TGTGCCATCTGGGCGGCGGGTCCCACAGATACGCAGTATTTT
TRBJ1-2	-	TRBD1	TRBV5-5	CASSSQTGIGLGYTF	TGTGCCAGCAGCTCCCAGACAGGGATCGGTCTTGGCTACACCTTC
TRBJ2-1	few	-	TRBV14	CASSRGAGRLGNEQFF	TGTGCCAGCAGCCGGGGAGCAGGGAGGTTGGGCAATGAGCAGTTCTTC
TRBJ1-2	-	TRBD1	TRBV15	CATSRDRGSYGYTF	TGTGCCACCAGCAGAGACAGGGGGAGCTATGGCTACACCTTC
TRBJ2-7	-	-	TRBV21-1	CASSNPTGAREQYF	TGTGCCAGCAGCAATCCCACAGGGGCACGCGAGCAGTACTTC
TRBJ2-7	-	-	TRBV19	CASSIGVYYEQYF	TGTGCCAGTAGTATTGGAGTCTACTACGAGCAGTACTTC
TRBJ2-2	once	-	TRBV6-6	CASWSGTGELFF	TGTGCCAGCTGGTCAGGCACCGGGGAGCTGTTTTTT
TRBJ2-3	few	-	TRBV10-3	CAISPRGAKDTQYF	TGTGCCATCAGTCCGCGTGGGGCGAAAGATACGCAGTATTTT
TRBJ1-4	-	-	TRBV6-5	CASSYSSRSNEKLFF	TGTGCCAGCAGTTACTCGAGCAGGTCTAACGAAAAACTGTTTTTT
TRBJ2-1	once	TRBD2	TRBV7-6	CASSLTSGVYNEQFF	TGTGCCAGCAGTCTGACTAGCGGGGTCTACAATGAGCAGTTCTTC
TRBJ2-1	-	-	TRBV7-9	CASSSDSGPYNEQFF	TGTGCCAGCAGCTCAGATAGCGGCCCCTACAATGAGCAGTTCTTC
TRBJ2-1	-	-	TRBV20-1	CSARRYNEQFF	TGCAGTGCTAGGAGGTACAATGAGCAGTTCTTC
TRBJ2-1	-	TRBD2	TRBV7-9	CASSSYTGTSGRANEQFF	TGTGCCAGCAGCTCCTACACGGGCACTAGCGGGAGGGCCAATGAGCAGTTCTTC
TRBJ2-7	-	TRBD1	TRBV19	CASSGIRQGSYEQYF	TGTGCCAGTAGTGGCATACGACAGGGTAGCTACGAGCAGTACTTC
TRBJ2-7	-	-	TRBV28	CASSLSGLQYF	TGTGCCAGCAGTTTATCGGGACTGCAGTACTTC
TRBJ2-3	many	TRBD1	TRBV29-1	CSAERGREDTQYF	TGCAGCGCCGAGAGGGGGCGCGAAGATACGCAGTATTTT
TRBJ2-1	-	-	TRBV27	CASSLSSGFGAYNEQFF	TGTGCCAGCAGTTTATCATCAGGGTTTGGGGCCTACAATGAGCAGTTCTTC
TRBJ1-2	-	TRBD1	TRBV25-1	CASSPRGQGYGYTF	TGTGCCAGCAGTCCCCGGGGACAGGGATATGGCTACACCTTC
TRBJ1-6	-	-	TRBV28	CASTLGQGLKNSPLHF	TGTGCCAGCACTCTAGGGCAGGGCTTAAAGAATTCACCCCTCCACTTT
TRBJ2-7	-	TRBD1	TRBV7-2	CASSPNPGQVVEQYF	TGTGCCAGCAGCCCGAATCCGGGACAGGTCGTAGAGCAGTACTTC
TRBJ2-5	-	-	TRBV13	CASSLNRDQGETQYF	TGTGCCAGCAGCCTCAACAGGGACCAGGGGGAGACCCAGTACTTC
TRBJ2-5	few	TRBD2	TRBV5-6	CASSLLHGGGTQETQYF	TGTGCCAGCAGCTTGCTTCACGGGGGGGGAACCCAAGAGACCCAGTACTTC
TRBJ1-2	-	-	TRBV4-3	CASSQDYSRPNYGYTF	TGCGCCAGCAGCCAAGACTACAGCAGGCCCAACTATGGCTACACCTTC
TRBJ2-7	-	-	TRBV29-1	CSVVGRAAYEQYF	TGCAGCGTTGTAGGGCGGGCGGCCTACGAGCAGTACTTC
TRBJ2-7	-	-	TRBV27	CASSPPLPPYEQYF	TGTGCCAGCAGTCCTCCCCTCCCCCCCTACGAGCAGTACTTC
TRBJ2-7	-	TRBD1	TRBV29-1	CSVVEGQLNSYEQYF	TGCAGCGTTGTAGAGGGACAGCTAAATTCCTACGAGCAGTACTTC
TRBJ1-1	-	-	TRBV9	CASSATDWNTEAFF	TGTGCCAGCAGCGCGACTGATTGGAACACTGAAGCTTTCTTT
TRBJ1-3	few	-	TRBV6-1	CASSERSSGGSGNTIYF	TGTGCCAGCAGTGAAAGGTCCTCGGGGGGCTCTGGAAACACCATATATTTT
TRBJ2-5	-	TRBD2	TRBV7-9	CASETSGGQETQYF	TGTGCCAGCGAAACTAGCGGGGGTCAAGAGACCCAGTACTTC
TRBJ1-5	-	TRBD1	TRBV3-1/TRBV3-2	CASSQVTGGSNQPQHF	TGTGCCAGCAGCCAAGTGACAGGGGGAAGCAATCAGCCCCAGCATTTT
TRBJ1-4	-	-	TRBV6-6	CASSITGDLMRKLFF	TGTGCCAGCAGTATCACCGGGGACTTAATGAGGAAACTGTTTTTT